Following are 11 T cell receptor beta chains from one sample sequenced in a study of cytomegalovirus exposure and HLA in healthy donors. Researchers ran the PCR with 60 Vbeta and 13 Jbeta primers. The table came from immunoSEQ multiplex PCR; TCRdb's copy has only in-frame clones and leaves some out. The repertoire holds 200,000 to 250,000 clones, around 73% seen once, with 3.8% in the top ten. The material sequenced was PBMCs. All receptors come from a male donor in good health and CMV-seronegative.

The chain combines TRBV4-1 with TRBJ2-7; D perhaps matches TRBD2 (6 bases). This CDR3 comprises 15 residues. Per germline, CDR1 MGHRA and CDR2 YSYEKL. Trimming removed 1 base from V and 4 bases from J, with 14 bases in between. The CDR3 DNA sequence: TGCGCCAGCAGCCAAGGCGGGGTGCGTGGGTACGAGCAGTACTTC. Translated, it gives CASSQGGVRGYEQYF.

The chain combines TRBV10-1 with TRBJ2-5, with D perhaps matching TRBD1 (5 bases). Germline CDR1 and CDR2: WNHNN and SYGVQD (reference sequence). The ends were cut back, 7 bases at V and 3 bases at J, with 6 bases in the middle. This CDR3 has 11 amino acids. CDR3 protein: CASIREETQYF. The DNA of the CDR3 is TGCGCCAGCATCAGGGAAGAGACCCAGTACTTC.

The chain recombines TRBV6-5 with TRBJ1-4; 8 nucleotides agree with TRBD1. V dropped 6 bases and J dropped 8; count of bases not matched to a gene: 11. Germline V gene lookup returns CDR1 MNHEY and CDR2 SVGAGI. The length of the CDR3 is 15 residues. The DNA for the CDR3 is TGTGCCAGCAGCCTCGGACAGGGTCTGTACGAAAAACTGTTTTTT. Translated: CASSLGQGLYEKLFF.

CDR3 sequence (DNA): TGTGCCAGTAGTATAGGGGGTAGCGGGAGCTACAATGAGCAGTTCTTC. Residues: CASSIGGSGSYNEQFF. This sequence joins TRBV19 and TRBJ2-1; 9 positions agree with TRBD2. Germline V CDR1 and CDR2: LNHDA, SQIVND (reference sequence). The CDR3 spans 16 residues. With 1 base clipped from V and 3 bases from J, the junction kept 4 bases outside the gene matches.

The rearrangement links TRBV5-1 to TRBJ2-1, with a possible D match to TRBD2 (6 bases). Germline lookup yields CDR1 SGHRS and CDR2 YFSETQ. Deletions cut 3 bases from V and 1 base from J, with 11 bases between. This CDR3 is built from 15 residues. The CDR3 DNA follows: TGCGCCAGCAGCTCCACGCGGGGATCCTACAATGAGCAGTTCTTC. Its translation is CASSSTRGSYNEQFF.

This clone was detected a few times. The chain carries TRBV18 and TRBJ2-7; 7 positions match TRBD1. V lost 2 bases and J lost 5; bases outside the gene matches: 9. Germline assignment: CDR1 KGHSH and CDR2 LQKENI. This CDR3 spans 15 amino acids. CDR3 coding DNA: TGTGCCAGCTCACCATTTAACGACAGGGCCCACGAGCAGTACTTC. It specifies CASSPFNDRAHEQYF.

This chain connects TRBV28 to TRBJ2-2; 7 bases match TRBD1. Losses at the gene ends were 8 bases for V and 2 bases for J; bases not matched to a gene: 8. The CDR3 has 15 residues. Germline CDR1 and CDR2: MDHEN and SYDVKM. The CDR3, as DNA: TGTGCCAGCCTAGACAGGGATTACAACACCGGGGAGCTGTTTTTT. Its translation: CASLDRDYNTGELFF.

The chain employs TRBV4-1 and TRBJ1-2; the match to TRBD1 covers 7 bases. Per the germline V gene, CDR1 is MGHRA and CDR2 is YSYEKL. V lost 0 bases and J lost 4; bases outside the gene matches: 8. The CDR3 runs to 16 residues. CDR3 region: CASSQDRDRVPYGYTF. CDR3 bases: TGCGCCAGCAGCCAAGATCGTGACAGGGTTCCCTATGGCTACACCTTC.

This chain joins TRBV7-3 and TRBJ2-3; 7 nucleotides line up with TRBD1. J was trimmed by 3 bases and V by 4 bases; bases with no gene match: 7. Germline V gene sequence: CDR1 SGHTA, CDR2 FQGTGA. The CDR3 totals 15 residues. The CDR3 region is CASSSTGLLTDTQYF. DNA for the CDR3: TGTGCCAGCAGCTCGACAGGGCTATTAACAGATACGCAGTATTTT.

A word on this clone: A read error may produce the germline difference seen at one junction end. The gene calls are TRBV7-9 and TRBJ2-7, with a weak D call TRBD2 (5 bases). Per germline, CDR1 SEHNR and CDR2 FQNEAQ (reference sequence). CDR3 length equals 12 residues. The CDR3 DNA is TGTTCCAGCAGCTTAGGCGGGTACGAGCAGTACTTC. This gives the protein CSSSLGGYEQYF. The full variable domain, in which reference TRBV7-9 and TRBJ2-7 provide the parts outside the CDR3, is DTGVSQNPRHKITKRGQNVTFRCDPISEHNRLYWYRQTLGQGPEFLTYFQNEAQLEKSRLLSDRFSAERPKGSFSTLEIQRTEQGDSAMYLCSSSLGGYEQYFGPGTRLTVT.

This clone is a singleton in its sample. The CDR3 loop reads CASSSYTGAAAREKLFF. The CDR3, as DNA: TGTGCCAGCAGCTCCTATACAGGGGCCGCAGCTAGGGAAAAACTGTTTTTT. J is TRBJ1-4 and V is TRBV5-6; 7 nucleotides line up with TRBD1. Germline lookup yields CDR1 SGHDT and CDR2 YYEEEE. The trim removed 3 bases at V and 8 bases at J, leaving 16 bases unmatched. This CDR3 region has 17 residues.